The subject of this entry is one T cell receptor beta chain. Its antigen is undetermined. CDR3 length: 19 amino acids. Trimming stripped 4 bases from V and 0 bases from J, with 22 bases between. Germline CDR1 and CDR2: LGHNA and YNFKEQ. Unique molecular identifiers were incorporated when the TCRbeta library was constructed. TCRdb independently ran MiXCR on the PCR reads; one entry per CDR3 protein. Here the sample spans about 590,000 distinct CDR3 sequences, roughly 13% being singletons. This sample was included in a study of T-cell reconstitution after alpha-beta-depleted transplantation in children. Study-level results: One year after transplant, T-cell counts and diversity came mostly from newly produced T cells. Expanded clones from the graft, numbering several hundred, reportedly supplied alpha-beta T cells about two months after transplant.

This sequence originates from a male patient between 5 and 17 years old who had a stem cell transplant for acute myeloid leukemia, so the T cells may come from the graft donor. Sequences were derived from PBMCs, mostly from graft donor cells, sampled 360 days after TCRalphabeta/CD19-depleted stem cell transplant. The rearrangement joins TRBV4-2 to TRBJ1-5; D remains ambiguous. The DNA for the CDR3 is TGTGCCAGCAGCCCCTCTCGGGGTCCAGCGTCTTATAGCAATCAGCCCCAGCATTTT. Its protein product is CASSPSRGPASYSNQPQHF.